Listed here are 16 T cell receptor beta chains from one sample, sequenced in a study of OX40 agonist ivuxolimab in advanced cancers. The table came from immunoSEQ multiplex PCR; TCRdb's copy has only in-frame clones and leaves some out. The sample contains about 67,000 clones, over 75% of which appear only once. The material sequenced was CD4+ or CD8+ T cells sorted from blood, taken in a trial of the OX40 agonist ivuxolimab. The receptors originated from an adult with an advanced solid tumor such as melanoma, head and neck, liver or kidney cancer.

CDR3 sequence: CASSLTGLQETQYF. CDR3 nucleotide sequence: TGTGCCAGCAGTTTGACAGGGCTCCAAGAGACCCAGTACTTC. The chain is built from TRBV27 and TRBJ2-5; TRBD1 matches 7 bases. After removal of 3 bases from V and 1 base from J, the junction contained 2 bases not matched to a gene. Germline assignment: CDR1 MNHEY and CDR2 SMNVEV (reference sequence). The CDR3 loop spans 14 amino acids.

The chain recombines TRBV18 with TRBJ1-3, with D perhaps TRBD1 (5 bases). The CDR3 length is 16 residues. The V and J ends lost 2 bases and 0 bases respectively, with 11 bases between them. The V gene's germline CDR1 is KGHSH and CDR2 LQKENI. CDR3 in amino acids: CASSPRAGYSGNTIYF. For the CDR3, the DNA is TGTGCCAGCTCACCAAGAGCAGGGTACTCTGGAAACACCATATATTTT. Supplemented by reference TRBV18 and TRBJ1-3, the full variable domain reads NAGVMQNPRHLVRRRGQEARLRCSPMKGHSHVYWYRQLPEEGLKFMVYLQKENIIDESGMPKERFSAEFPKEGPSILRIQQVVRGDSAAYFCASSPRAGYSGNTIYFGEGSWLTVV.

The chain uses TRBV28 and TRBJ1-5; D unresolved. The CDR3 is made up of 15 amino acids. V dropped 6 bases and J dropped 4 bases, with 16 bases sitting between them. Germline V gene lookup returns CDR1 MDHEN and CDR2 SYDVKM. CDR3 loop: CASSPAGKVNQPQHF. In DNA, the CDR3 is TGTGCCAGCAGCCCGGCGGGGAAAGTGAATCAGCCCCAGCATTTT.

V is TRBV5-1 and J is TRBJ2-7; possibly TRBD1 for D (6 bases). V shed 2 bases and J shed 1 base, with 10 bases lying between them. Germline CDR1 and CDR2: SGHRS and YFSETQ. This CDR3 comprises 14 residues. The CDR3 DNA follows: TGCGCCAGCAGCTTATTCACAGGGTCCTACGAGCAGTACGTC. It is translated as CASSLFTGSYEQYV.

A single count supports this clone. The identical CDR3 is also encoded by other nucleotide sequences in the sample. The DNA for the CDR3 is TGTGCCACCAGCAGAGATGGCAGGGGTACTGAAGCTTTCTTT. Translating it yields CATSRDGRGTEAFF. This chain uses TRBV15 with TRBJ1-1; D is possibly TRBD1 (6 bases). The germline V gene encodes CDR1 LNHNV and CDR2 YYDKDF (reference sequence). V was shortened by 0 bases and J by 5 bases, with 10 bases between the two germline ends. The CDR3 loop spans 14 amino acids.

The chain couples TRBV2 to TRBJ2-1, with D perhaps being TRBD1 or TRBD2 (5 bases each). CDR3 length equals 15 residues. Looked up from germline, CDR1 is SNHLY and CDR2 is FYNNEI. V lost 8 bases and J 6 bases, leaving 20 bases between the germline ends. The CDR3: CASSGTSFSPNEQFF. The CDR3 bases are TGTGCCAGCTCAGGGACCTCCTTTTCTCCCAATGAGCAGTTCTTC.

This chain connects TRBV14 to TRBJ1-6; 8 positions match TRBD1. J lost 3 bases, V lost 5 bases, and 12 bases had no gene match. This CDR3 has 18 amino acids. Germline assignment: CDR1 SGHDN and CDR2 FVKESK. This CDR3 is CASSFGQGGSHYNSPLHF. The CDR3 coding sequence is TGTGCCAGCAGCTTCGGACAGGGTGGGTCCCACTATAATTCACCCCTCCACTTT.

V is TRBV4-3 and J is TRBJ2-2; the match to TRBD1 covers 8 bases. The CDR3 has 17 amino acids. J lost 4 bases, V lost 0 bases, and 7 bases had no gene match. Germline CDR1 LGHNA, CDR2 YSLEER. As DNA, the CDR3 is TGCGCCAGCAGCCAAGATATCCAGGGGGCGGTCACCGGGGAGCTGTTTTTT. Protein sequence: CASSQDIQGAVTGELFF.

The chain has TRBV7-2 and TRBJ1-5, with D possibly matching TRBD1 (6 bases). Trimming removed 4 bases from V and 5 bases from J, with 18 bases in between. The CDR3 length is 16 residues. Germline V lookup: CDR1 SGHTA, CDR2 FQGNSA. In DNA form, the CDR3 reads TGTGCCAGCAGCTCCCGTCCCGGCAGGGGATATCAGCCCCAGCATTTT. It translates to CASSSRPGRGYQPQHF. The full variable domain, its missing parts supplied by reference TRBV7-2 and TRBJ1-5, is GAGVSQSPSNKVTEKGKDVELRCDPISGHTALYWYRQSLGQGLEFLIYFQGNSAPDKSGLPSDRFSAERTGGSVSTLTIQRTQQEDSAVYLCASSSRPGRGYQPQHFGDGTRLSIL.

The genes are TRBV21-1 and TRBJ2-7; the D segment call TRBD1 is taken from the table without a DNA check. TRBV21-1 is classified as a pseudogene. This CDR3 is built from 16 residues. The CDR3 DNA reads TGTGCCAGCAGCAAAGTCGCAGGGCAACCTTTGTACGAGCAGTACTTC. Residues: CASSKVAGQPLYEQYF.

This clone was seen once. The chain has TRBV21-1 and TRBJ2-2. TRBV21-1 is flagged as a pseudogene. This CDR3 is built from 13 residues. CDR3 region: CALQNSNTGELFF. DNA for the CDR3: TGTGCCTTACAAAATAGTAACACCGGGGAGCTGTTTTTT.

J is TRBJ1-3 and V is TRBV15; D not certain. V dropped 2 bases and J dropped 4 bases, with 9 bases sitting between them. Germline V gives CDR1 LNHNV, CDR2 YYDKDF (reference sequence). CDR3 size: 14 residues. This CDR3 reads CATSRPDAGNTIYF. DNA of the CDR3: TGTGCCACCAGCAGACCCGACGCGGGAAACACCATATATTTT.

The chain joins TRBV4-1 to TRBJ2-5; the D is unclear. V dropped 3 bases and J dropped 3 bases, with 8 bases sitting between them. Germline V gene lookup returns CDR1 MGHRA and CDR2 YSYEKL. This CDR3 has 13 residues. The CDR3 coding sequence is TGCGCCAGCAGCCAGTGGTGGAAAGAGACCCAGTACTTC. It codes for CASSQWWKETQYF.

V usage is TRBV27 and J usage is TRBJ1-3; perhaps TRBD1 as D (5 bases). Germline V gene sequence: CDR1 MNHEY, CDR2 SMNVEV (reference sequence). With 6 bases removed from V and 0 bases from J, the gap between germline ends came to 12 bases. The CDR3 is 15 amino acids. This CDR3 reads CASRLGAYSGNTIYF. In DNA form, the CDR3 reads TGTGCCAGCAGGCTCGGGGCCTACTCTGGAAACACCATATATTTT.

The chain links TRBV6-6 to TRBJ1-5, with 8 bases identical to TRBD1. Trimming at V came to 2 bases and at J to 4 bases, leaving 4 bases not matched to a gene. CDR1 is MNHNY and CDR2 is SVGAGI in the germline V gene (reference sequence). The CDR3 extends over 15 amino acids. The CDR3 sequence is CASSYETGVNQPQHF. The CDR3 nucleotides are TGTGCCAGCAGTTACGAGACAGGGGTTAATCAGCCCCAGCATTTT.

The rearrangement joins TRBV7-8 to TRBJ2-7; the D is unclear. The germline V and J ends were trimmed by 5 bases and 0 bases, with 11 bases remaining between them. Germline loops: CDR1 SGHVS, CDR2 FQNEAQ. This CDR3 region has 14 residues. The CDR3 spells CASSPRPGSYEQYF. In DNA form, the CDR3 reads TGTGCCAGCAGCCCTAGGCCTGGCTCCTACGAGCAGTACTTC.